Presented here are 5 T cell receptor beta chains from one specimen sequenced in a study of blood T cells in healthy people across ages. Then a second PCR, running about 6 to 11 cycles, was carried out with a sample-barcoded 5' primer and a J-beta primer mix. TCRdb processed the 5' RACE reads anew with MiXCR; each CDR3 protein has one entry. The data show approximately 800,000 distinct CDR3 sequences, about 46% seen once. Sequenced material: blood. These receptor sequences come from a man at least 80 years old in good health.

The CDR3: CATSDFLTGEEETQYF. The DNA for the CDR3 is TGTGCCACCAGTGATTTCTTAACGGGAGAGGAGGAGACCCAGTACTTC. This chain uses TRBV24-1 with TRBJ2-5; possibly TRBD2 for D (6 bases). V was trimmed by 1 base and J by 5 bases, leaving 16 bases between them. CDR1 is KGHDR and CDR2 is SFDVKD in the germline V gene. The CDR3 spans 16 residues.

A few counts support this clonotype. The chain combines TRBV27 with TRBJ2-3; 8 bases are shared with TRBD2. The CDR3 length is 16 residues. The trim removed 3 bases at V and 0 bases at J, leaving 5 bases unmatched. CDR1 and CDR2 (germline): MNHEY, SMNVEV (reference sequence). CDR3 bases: TGTGCCAGCAGTTTTCTCGCTAGCGGGAGCACAGATACGCAGTATTTT. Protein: CASSFLASGSTDTQYF.

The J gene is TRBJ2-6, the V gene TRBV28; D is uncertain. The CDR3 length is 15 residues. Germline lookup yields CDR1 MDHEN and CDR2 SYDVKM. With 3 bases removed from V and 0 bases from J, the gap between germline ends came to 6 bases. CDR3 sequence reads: CASSFGSSGANVLTF. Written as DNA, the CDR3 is TGTGCCAGCAGTTTCGGAAGCTCTGGGGCCAACGTCCTGACTTTC.

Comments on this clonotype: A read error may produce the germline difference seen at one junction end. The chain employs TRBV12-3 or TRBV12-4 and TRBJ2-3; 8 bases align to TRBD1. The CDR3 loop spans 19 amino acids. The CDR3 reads CASSPWGQASPAGTDTQYF. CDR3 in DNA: TGTGCCAGCAGTCCATGGGGACAGGCCTCCCCAGCGGGCACGGATACGCAGTATTTT.

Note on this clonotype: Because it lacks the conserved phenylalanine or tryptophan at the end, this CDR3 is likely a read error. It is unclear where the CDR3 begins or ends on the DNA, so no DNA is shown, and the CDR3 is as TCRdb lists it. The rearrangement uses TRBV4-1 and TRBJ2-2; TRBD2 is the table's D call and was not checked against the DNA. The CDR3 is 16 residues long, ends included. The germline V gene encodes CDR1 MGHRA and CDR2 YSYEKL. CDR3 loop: CASSQDGGGYTGELLV.